A single TCR beta chain is shown here with its context. No antigen is known for it. The sample holds no much larger clone one base away, and base qualities are not on file. The protocol used for the library was the immunoSEQ multiplex PCR assay. TCRdb stores this immuneACCESS table with in-frame sequences only. Part of the clones is absent; in the studies checked, under half of the shortfall reflects unresolved V genes, and no reason is known for the rest. In this sample the table shows tens of thousands of clones, 60% to 80% of which occur a single time. Of the sample, 2.9% falls within the top ten clones. The sample is drawn from a study of radiotherapy plus CTLA-4 blockade in lung cancer (dated by TCRdb to the late 2010s). Describing the broader study: Objective responses were observed in about a sixth of enrolled patients, and disease control was achieved in 31%. Overall results and qualifications from the work: The strongest predictors of response were reported to be early dynamic shifts in blood T cell clones along with a rise in serum interferon-beta following radiation. After treatment with radiotherapy and ipilimumab, TCR clones that originated in tumors expanded in peripheral blood.

The V end loses 5 bases and the J end loses 6 bases, and a stretch of 15 bases separates them. The CDR3 holds 14 amino acids from the cysteine to the phenylalanine. Only the CDR3 part of the read is kept: 42 bases, read in frame from the first base. The germline V gene (reference sequence) gives CDR1 as SEHNR and CDR2 as FQNEAQ. In this study, focal radiation therapy paired with CTLA-4 blockade (ipilimumab) was tested in patients who had chemo-refractory metastatic non-small-cell lung cancer. The rearrangement joined TRBV7-9 to TRBJ2-3, with the identity of the D gene unclear. This receptor was identified in a human donor with non-small cell lung cancer who had a complete response to radiotherapy plus ipilimumab. The source material was peripheral blood, sampled from a patient treated with radiotherapy plus ipilimumab. The nucleotide sequence is TGTGCCAGCAGCCCGGAGAGTGGTGCTGATACGCAGTATTTT. This codes for CASSPESGADTQYF.